Listed below are T cell receptor beta chains from one sample, sequenced in a study of blood T cell repertoires in COVID-19. Libraries were prepared by immunoSEQ multiplex PCR; TCRdb keeps only in-frame clonotypes and omits some of them. The sample holds over 120,000 clones, 76% seen once. Sequencing input: peripheral blood. Source of these receptors: a woman over 75 with active or convalescent COVID-19. The CDR3 runs from the conserved cysteine through the conserved F or W. The order of the fields is J gene, D gene, V gene, clone size, CDR3 DNA, CDR3 protein. D genes are given only for firm matches. Some rows mark clone size as missing; the rest say once, few, many or name a class of expanded clone.

>TRBJ2-7|NA|TRBV6-6|NA
TGTGCCAGCAGTTACTCGGAGGGGGGGGGCGAGCAGTACTTC
CASSYSEGGGEQYF
>TRBJ2-7|NA|TRBV30|NA
TGTGCCTGGAGTAAGGCTTGGGCGGGGTCGGGCGAGCAGTACTTC
CAWSKAWAGSGEQYF
>TRBJ1-5|NA|TRBV28|NA
TGTGCCAGCAGTTTCATGGTACTCCGCAATCAGCCCCAGCATTTT
CASSFMVLRNQPQHF
>TRBJ2-1|TRBD2|TRBV15|NA
TGTGCCACCAGCCTTTTGAGAGGGTTACCGGGGGGTGAGCAGTTCTTC
CATSLLRGLPGGEQFF
>TRBJ1-6|TRBD1|TRBV11-1|NA
TGTGCCAGCAGCCATTGGACAGGGGATAATTCACCCCTCCACTTT
CASSHWTGDNSPLHF
>TRBJ2-5|NA|TRBV4-1|NA
TGCGCCAGCAGCCTGGGCCCCCGCGAGTGGACCCAGTACTTC
CASSLGPREWTQYF
>TRBJ2-2|NA|TRBV7-9|NA
TGTGCCAGCAGCACTAGTAGGTTAGCCCAGAACACCGGGGAGCTGTTTTTT
CASSTSRLAQNTGELFF
>TRBJ1-5|TRBD1|TRBV2|NA
TGTGCCAGCAGAATACAGGGGTTGAGCAATCAGCCCCAGCATTTT
CASRIQGLSNQPQHF
>TRBJ1-2|TRBD1|TRBV30|NA
TGTGCCTGGAGCAAAGGACAGGGCAACTATGGCTACACCTTC
CAWSKGQGNYGYTF
>TRBJ1-4|NA|TRBV4-1|NA
TGCGCCAGCAGCCAAGATAGTGACAGTTCGGTGGGAGGAGAAAAACTGTTTTTT
CASSQDSDSSVGGEKLFF
>TRBJ2-5|NA|TRBV5-5|NA
TGTGCCAGCAGTATACGCGGACAACAAGAGACCCAGTACTTC
CASSIRGQQETQYF
>TRBJ2-1|TRBD1|TRBV2|NA
TGTGCCAGCAGCCGGACAGGAGTCAATGAGCAGTTCTTC
CASSRTGVNEQFF
>TRBJ1-5|NA|TRBV2|NA
TGTGCCAGCAGCCCCCCCGGCGGGGTTGATCAGCCCCAGCATTTT
CASSPPGGVDQPQHF
>TRBJ2-3|NA|TRBV7-8|NA
TGTGCCAACAGCTTAGTAGCCAGGGGCACAGATACGCAGTATTTT
CANSLVARGTDTQYF
>TRBJ1-2|NA|TRBV5-1|NA
TGCGCCAGCAGCACACCAGGGACAAGCTATGGCTACACCTTC
CASSTPGTSYGYTF
>TRBJ2-3|TRBD1|TRBV6-5|NA
TGTGCCAGCAGTTCGGGACAGATGCAGTATTTT
CASSSGQMQYF
>TRBJ1-1|TRBD1|TRBV6-5|once
TGTGCCAGCAGGATAAGAGGGACAGGGGAAGCTTTCTTT
CASRIRGTGEAFF
>TRBJ2-5|TRBD2|TRBV7-2|NA
TGTGCCAGCAGCTTACGAGCGGGGGCCGTGGGGGAGACCCAGTACTTC
CASSLRAGAVGETQYF
>TRBJ1-2|NA|TRBV16|NA
TGTGCCAGCAGCCAATCCGGGGAGGGCTACACCTTC
CASSQSGEGYTF
>TRBJ1-2|TRBD1|TRBV6-6|NA
TGTGCCAGCAGTCCCGGGACAGGGGGCGGCTACACCTTC
CASSPGTGGGYTF
>TRBJ1-3|NA|TRBV6-5|NA
TGTGCCAGCAGTTATGGAGGGGCTGGAAACACCATATATTTT
CASSYGGAGNTIYF
>TRBJ2-2|NA|TRBV7-2|few
TGTGCCAGCAGCCAATGGGGGGCGAACACCGGGGAGCTGTTTTTT
CASSQWGANTGELFF